This entry is about one TCR beta chain. The clone's antigen remains unknown. No much larger clonotype is one base removed from it; base qualities were not supplied. This sample was taken from a study of shared clonotypes between healthy human individuals (dated by TCRdb to 2020 to 2022). As for the study more broadly: A couple of women and three men aged 18 to 49 years were included in the cohort. To increase sequencing depth and limit assay-specific biases, TCR repertoire library preparation and sequencing were carried out by different laboratories using diverse techniques. To estimate repertoire size and how much clonotype sharing occurs between individuals, the study deeply sequenced the blood TCR repertoires of five healthy adults. For each donor, CD4 naive and CD4 memory were each given three plates, CD8 naive was given two plates, and CD8 memory was given one plate. Each donor's leukapheresis produced roughly between about 0.8 and 10 billion PBMCs.

CD8 naive samples were obtained by positive selection for CCR7 among CD45RO-negative cells, yielding a CD45RA+CCR7+ population from which TemRA cells were excluded. The donors were healthy, HIV-negative adults who had no recently reported acute infections or vaccinations. Every donor was a Caucasian adult living in Nashville, Tennessee, USA. Blood was obtained by leukapheresis, after which PBMCs were separated by Ficoll-Histopaque density gradient centrifugation and cryopreserved in liquid nitrogen vapor phase. Analytical flow cytometry was used to check the purity and quantity of each magnetically sorted T cell population. From each sorted fraction, genomic DNA was isolated and quantified by UV absorbance on a Nanodrop 2000c. Using the deep immunoSEQ assay, multiplex PCR amplified TCR CDR3 regions from genomic DNA. Extracted genomic DNA from each cell subset was spread evenly across all wells of several immunoSEQ 96-well plates, with each plate serving as a replicate. For sorted subsets, each replicate PCR was loaded with roughly 200 ng genomic DNA, equivalent to 25,000 to 35,000 T cell genomes. The purified libraries were quantified using a Qubit 3.0 fluorometer, sized with a Bioanalyzer 2100, and then quantified again using the KAPA Library Quantification kit. Every immunoSEQ 96-well plate was sequenced on a separate single-read 150-cycle Illumina NextSeq 550 flow cell. The original pipeline was this. Because the immunoSEQ output included only junctional sequences and no quality scores, the filtering could not be the same as the filtering used for full-length reads. Sequences were annotated with PyIR, a Python wrapper for IgBLAST v1.9, using IMGT germline references to assign V/J genes and CDR3. Reads with weak V/J assignments (E-value above 1e-6), missing CDR3, stop codons, out-of-frame junctions, or ambiguous translated residues were removed. V3J clonotypes were defined as sequences sharing an identical inferred V gene, J gene, and CDR3 amino acid sequence. To compute the percentage overlap between repertoires, the number of shared unique clonotypes was divided by the size of the smaller repertoire. Repertoire richness was assessed with RTK rarefaction, the Chao1 estimator, and Recon v2.1 estimates of unobserved clonotypes. Generation probabilities for all TCRbeta clonotypes obtained by the gDNA method from a handful of donors were computed using OLGA. Not all clones reach the TCRdb copy of this immuneACCESS table, which keeps in-frame sequences only. Checked studies attribute under half of the gap to unresolved V genes and leave the rest unexplained. The V and J calls and the clone size are those of that table, but D and trimming were determined from the DNA. In all, the sample holds about 2.2 million clones, and around 93% of those were seen once. 1.5% to 2% of the sample rests with the top ten.

From the germline V gene (reference sequence), CDR1 is SEHNR and CDR2 is FQNEAQ. V drops 7 bases and J drops 0 bases, leaving 13 bases in between. The CDR3 spans 14 residues, from the cysteine through the phenylalanine. CDR3 DNA is the only sequence kept; it has 42 bases, read in frame from the first base. Overall results and qualifications from the work: Estimated clonotype richness was generally larger for naive than for memory subsets. Incomplete sequencing was indicated by rarefaction of sorted-subset datasets, despite the large sequencing depth. The genetic and exposure-history diversity represented was limited by the small number of donors. Sampling was restricted to blood, and TCR repertoires in tissues likely differ from the TCR repertoires found in blood. When a handful of donors were compared, the shared fraction of clonotypes was around 4.6% for naive CD4, about 4% for naive CD8, 2% to 2.5% for memory CD4, and less than 0.5% for memory CD8. Pairwise subsampling led to the expectation that sequencing depth would affect the degree of clonotype sharing among donors. Compared with non-shared clonotypes, the clonotypes found in all four sorted-subset donors had higher generation probabilities.

Sequencing was carried out using naive CD8+ T cells from PBMCs. The cell subset or site label, as the study defines it: CD45RA+CCR7+. The chain links TRBV7-9 with TRBJ2-7; the D gene is perhaps TRBD1 or TRBD2, each of them matching over 5 bases. The TCR sequence derives from a man between 18 and 35 years old in good health. Some clones in this sample may be carry-over from other donors' samples. The nucleotide sequence is TGTGCCAGCATCCTGGGGGACGACTCCTACGAGCAGTACTTC. Its amino acids are CASILGDDSYEQYF.